A selection of T cell receptor beta chains follows, all from one sample in a study of blood T cell repertoires in COVID-19. Method: immunoSEQ multiplex PCR; TCRdb's copy keeps in-frame clones and lacks some. The profile shows 100,000 to 120,000 clones, 76% of them singletons. Sequenced sample: peripheral blood. The receptors were gathered from a woman of 80 years or more with acute or convalescent COVID-19. Each CDR3 is given with its conserved first and last residue. D genes are given only for firm matches. Size is stated for part of the rows, as once, few or many counts, or as a class when the clone is expanded.

clone size	J gene	D gene	CDR3 length	V gene	CDR3 protein	CDR3 DNA
NA	TRBJ2-7	NA	10	TRBV20-1	CSASEGEQYF	TGCAGTGCCTCGGAGGGTGAGCAGTACTTC
NA	TRBJ2-4	TRBD1	13	TRBV5-1	CASSEGQGNIQYF	TGCGCCAGCAGCGAAGGACAGGGAAACATTCAGTACTTC
NA	TRBJ2-1	NA	16	TRBV27	CASKGMAGISSNEQFF	TGTGCCAGCAAGGGGATGGCGGGGATCTCGTCCAATGAGCAGTTCTTC
NA	TRBJ1-1	NA	15	TRBV5-5	CASSLGETQNTEAFF	TGTGCCAGCAGCTTGGGAGAGACACAGAACACTGAAGCTTTCTTT
NA	TRBJ2-3	TRBD2	16	TRBV9	CASSGPGLAVADTQYF	TGTGCCAGCAGCGGCCCGGGACTAGCGGTAGCAGATACGCAGTATTTT
NA	TRBJ1-2	NA	15	TRBV18	CASSPSEIPNYGYTF	TGTGCCAGCTCACCCTCCGAGATTCCTAACTATGGCTACACCTTC
NA	TRBJ2-2	TRBD1	16	TRBV5-1	CASSLPGQAMGGELFF	TGCGCCAGCAGCTTACCGGGACAGGCTATGGGCGGGGAGCTGTTTTTT
NA	TRBJ2-7	NA	18	TRBV21-1	CASSKGDRGREYSNEQYF	TGTGCCAGCAGCAAGGGTGACAGGGGGCGAGAGTATTCGAACGAGCAGTACTTC
few	TRBJ2-1	NA	14	TRBV7-2	CASSLVGSYNEQFF	TGTGCCAGCAGCTTAGTCGGCTCCTACAATGAGCAGTTCTTC
NA	TRBJ2-7	TRBD1	17	TRBV27	CASSLAAPTTGPYEQYF	TGTGCCAGCAGTTTAGCGGCCCCTACGACAGGGCCCTACGAGCAGTACTTC
NA	TRBJ1-4	TRBD1	11	TRBV2	CASRGQVQLFF	TGTGCCAGCAGGGGACAGGTTCAACTGTTTTTT
NA	TRBJ2-2	TRBD1	15	TRBV30	CAWSVQGGEIGELFF	TGTGCCTGGAGTGTACAAGGGGGCGAGATCGGGGAGCTGTTTTTT
NA	TRBJ1-2	NA	15	TRBV5-4	CASTRFGEPNYGYTF	TGTGCCAGCACCAGATTCGGGGAACCCAACTATGGCTACACCTTC
few	TRBJ2-2	NA	15	TRBV11-2	CASTPGGLNTGELFF	TGTGCCAGCACCCCTGGCGGACTTAACACCGGGGAGCTGTTTTTT
NA	TRBJ2-5	TRBD2	16	TRBV9	CASSPGGSGGEETQYF	TGTGCCAGCAGCCCTGGGGGTAGCGGGGGTGAAGAGACCCAGTACTTC
few	TRBJ2-2	NA	16	TRBV21-1	CASSSQGLRDTGELFF	TGTGCCAGCAGCTCCCAGGGTCTCCGGGACACCGGGGAGCTGTTTTTT
NA	TRBJ1-3	TRBD1	15	TRBV3-1/TRBV3-2	CASRSTGGRGNTIYF	TGTGCCAGCAGGTCCACAGGGGGCCGAGGAAACACCATATATTTT
NA	TRBJ1-1	NA	18	TRBV7-9	CASSSPLEEDGLWTEAFF	TGTGCCAGCAGCTCCCCGTTGGAGGAAGACGGCCTTTGGACTGAAGCTTTCTTT
NA	TRBJ2-5	NA	12	TRBV5-1	CASSLDRETQYF	TGCGCCAGCAGCTTGGATCGTGAGACCCAGTACTTC
NA	TRBJ1-2	TRBD1	14	TRBV10-3	CAISPGQGVHGYTF	TGTGCCATCAGTCCGGGACAGGGGGTACATGGCTACACCTTC
NA	TRBJ2-7	TRBD1	15	TRBV6-2/TRBV6-3	CASSRPGTGPYEQYF	TGTGCCAGCAGCCGTCCCGGGACAGGGCCATACGAGCAGTACTTC
NA	TRBJ2-1	TRBD1	15	TRBV5-1	CASSLGQGQYNEQFF	TGCGCCAGCAGCTTAGGACAGGGGCAATACAATGAGCAGTTCTTC
NA	TRBJ1-6	TRBD1	15	TRBV5-6	CASSRLDRGDSPLHF	TGTGCCAGCAGCCGGTTAGACAGGGGAGATTCACCCCTCCACTTT
NA	TRBJ1-5	NA	13	TRBV12-3/TRBV12-4	CASSLTRNQPQHF	TGTGCCAGCAGTTTAACCCGGAATCAGCCCCAGCATTTT
few	TRBJ1-6	TRBD1	14	TRBV19	CASSGQGYNSPLHF	TGTGCCAGTAGCGGACAGGGGTATAATTCACCCCTCCACTTT
NA	TRBJ1-6	TRBD1	13	TRBV5-6	CASSLDRVPPLHF	TGTGCCAGCAGTCTTGACAGGGTTCCACCCCTCCACTTT
once	TRBJ2-7	NA	13	TRBV12-5	CASGLGQNYEQYF	TGTGCTAGTGGTTTGGGACAGAACTACGAGCAGTACTTC
many	TRBJ2-2	NA	15	TRBV9	CASSVGVRELGELFF	TGTGCCAGCAGCGTAGGCGTCCGGGAACTCGGGGAGCTGTTTTTT
NA	TRBJ2-1	NA	13	TRBV19	CASSIKLGGEQFF	TGTGCCAGTAGTATCAAACTTGGAGGGGAGCAGTTCTTC
NA	TRBJ2-3	NA	16	TRBV11-3	CASSLGRDILTDTQYF	TGTGCCAGCAGCTTAGGCCGGGACATACTCACAGATACGCAGTATTTT
once	TRBJ1-2	TRBD1	14	TRBV30	CAWSSTGDNYGYTF	TGTGCCTGGAGTTCTACAGGGGATAACTATGGCTACACCTTC
few	TRBJ2-7	NA	11	TRBV14	CASSGGIEQYF	TGTGCCAGCAGCGGCGGGATCGAGCAGTACTTC
NA	TRBJ2-3	TRBD1	16	TRBV7-3	CASSLQGALRTDTQYF	TGTGCCAGCAGCTTACAGGGGGCGCTTCGCACAGATACGCAGTATTTT
many	TRBJ1-1	NA	13	TRBV24-1	CASRNREHTEAFF	TGTGCCTCCAGAAACAGGGAGCACACTGAAGCTTTCTTT
NA	TRBJ1-1	NA	12	TRBV29-1	CSVEPGRTEAFF	TGCAGCGTTGAACCAGGTCGCACTGAAGCTTTCTTT
NA	TRBJ2-7	NA	13	TRBV25-1	CASLMMGGTEQYF	TGTGCCAGTCTCATGATGGGCGGGACCGAGCAGTACTTC
NA	TRBJ1-2	NA	14	TRBV5-1	CASSLGREAGGYTF	TGCGCCAGCAGCTTGGGCAGGGAGGCCGGTGGCTACACCTTC
few	TRBJ2-3	TRBD2	17	TRBV13	CASSLETGTSGIDTQYF	TGTGCCAGCAGCCTAGAAACCGGGACTAGCGGGATTGATACGCAGTATTTT
NA	TRBJ2-1	NA	16	TRBV4-1	CASSQDGGADGNEQFF	TGCGCCAGCAGCCAAGATGGGGGGGCGGATGGGAATGAGCAGTTCTTC
NA	TRBJ1-5	TRBD1	18	TRBV19	CASSPLQRDSYSNQPQHF	TGTGCCAGTAGTCCACTCCAAAGGGACAGTTATAGCAATCAGCCCCAGCATTTT
NA	TRBJ2-1	NA	16	TRBV6-1	CASSENPLGGYNEQFF	TGTGCCAGCAGTGAAAACCCTTTAGGAGGATACAATGAGCAGTTCTTC
NA	TRBJ1-3	TRBD1	20	TRBV6-1	CASSERGTGDSPVFGNTIYF	TGTGCCAGCAGTGAAAGGGGGACAGGGGACTCCCCAGTCTTTGGAAACACCATATATTTT
NA	TRBJ2-3	NA	15	TRBV7-2	CASSLGVADTDTQYF	TGTGCCAGCAGCTTAGGAGTAGCGGACACAGATACGCAGTATTTT
NA	TRBJ2-5	NA	15	TRBV27	CASSFYGGIRETQYF	TGTGCCAGCAGTTTTTACGGCGGGATCCGGGAGACCCAGTACTTC
NA	TRBJ2-7	NA	15	TRBV18	CASSPFSGAGYEQYF	TGTGCCAGCTCACCATTTTCAGGGGCGGGCTACGAGCAGTACTTC
NA	TRBJ2-3	NA	14	TRBV6-4	CASSKLAGTDTQYF	TGTGCCAGCAGTAAGTTAGCGGGCACAGATACGCAGTATTTT
once	TRBJ1-1	TRBD1	14	TRBV6-5	CASIPHGDRGIAFF	TGTGCCAGCATCCCACATGGTGACAGGGGGATCGCTTTCTTT
NA	TRBJ1-3	NA	14	TRBV11-2	CASRSGSSGNTIYF	TGTGCCAGCAGATCAGGGTCTTCTGGAAACACCATATATTTT
NA	TRBJ2-7	TRBD2	15	TRBV28	CASSFSSGRVNEQYF	TGTGCCAGCAGTTTTAGCAGCGGGAGGGTGAACGAGCAGTACTTC
NA	TRBJ2-7	TRBD2	13	TRBV7-9	CASSQAGVDEQYF	TGTGCCAGCAGCCAAGCGGGAGTCGACGAGCAGTACTTC
NA	TRBJ1-2	TRBD1	15	TRBV6-1	CASSERGQGHYGYTF	TGTGCCAGCAGTGAAAGGGGACAGGGTCACTATGGCTACACCTTC
NA	TRBJ1-6	TRBD1	15	TRBV5-6	CASSLGQGLGSPLHF	TGTGCCAGCAGCTTGGGACAGGGTTTAGGATCACCCCTCCACTTT
NA	TRBJ2-7	TRBD1	16	TRBV7-9	CASSLVIWDRVYEQYF	TGTGCCAGCAGCTTAGTAATTTGGGACAGGGTTTACGAGCAGTACTTC
NA	TRBJ1-5	TRBD1	15	TRBV5-1	CASSLVGGPGQPQHF	TGCGCCAGCAGCTTGGTAGGGGGCCCCGGGCAGCCCCAGCATTTT
NA	TRBJ2-7	TRBD1	14	TRBV20-1	CSASDRGFSHEQYF	TGCAGTGCTAGTGACAGGGGGTTCTCGCACGAGCAGTACTTC
NA	TRBJ2-3	NA	15	TRBV6-5	CASSYSGLITDTQYF	TGTGCCAGCAGTTACTCGGGACTTATCACAGATACGCAGTATTTT